The T cell receptor (beta chain) described here comes from a study of blood T cells in healthy people across ages. Study context: There was about one barcoded beta molecule captured by template switching per two T cells.

No fewer than 7 million PBMCs went into each sample. Study-level points and caveats: A roughly linear fall in TCR beta diversity per million T cells was seen with increasing age.

Primed by a sample-barcoded 5' primer and a J-beta primer mix, a second PCR proceeded for 7 to 11 cycles. With 12 random nucleotides, a template-switch adaptor tagged each individual cDNA molecule. Using its own MiXCR run on the 5' RACE reads, TCRdb lists one record per CDR3 protein. The table includes about 580,000 distinct CDR3 sequences, around 48% detected once. Points on this clonotype: Its antigen is not known.

Looked up from germline, CDR1 is SQVTM and CDR2 is ANQGSEA. The ends lost 4 bases at V and 7 bases at J; junction bases unmatched: 7. This CDR3 spans 14 amino acids. Sequencing input: blood. The gene calls are TRBV29-1 and TRBJ2-5; 12 nucleotides line up with TRBD2. This TCR was sampled from an older man in good health. The CDR3 bases are TGCAGCGTTGGACTAGCGGGGGCCCTGGCGACCCAGTACTTC. Translating it yields CSVGLAGALATQYF.